The 4 T cell receptor beta chains reported below all come from one sample, sequenced in a study of OX40 agonist ivuxolimab in advanced cancers. Libraries were prepared by immunoSEQ multiplex PCR; TCRdb keeps only in-frame clonotypes and omits some of them. This table holds around 60,000 clones, about 87% found once. Sequenced material: CD4+ or CD8+ T cells sorted from blood, taken in a trial of the OX40 agonist ivuxolimab. The origin of the receptors is an adult with an advanced solid tumor such as melanoma, head and neck, liver or kidney cancer.

V and J are TRBV30 and TRBJ2-7, with 11 bases matching TRBD2. With V trimmed by 4 bases and J by 5 bases, 7 bases remained unmatched. Per germline, CDR1 GTSNPN and CDR2 SVGIG (reference sequence). This CDR3 spans 14 amino acids. The CDR3, as DNA: TGTGCCTGGACCCCGGGACTAGCGGTGCACGAGCAGTACTTC. Its protein product is CAWTPGLAVHEQYF.

Regarding this clone: Within the sample, other DNA sequences also encode this same CDR3. The rearrangement uses TRBV5-6 and TRBJ2-7; 7 bases map to TRBD1. Trimming at V came to 3 bases and at J to 2 bases, leaving 8 bases not matched to a gene. Germline V gives CDR1 SGHDT, CDR2 YYEEEE. The CDR3 totals 15 residues. In nucleotides, the CDR3 is TGTGCCAGCAGCTCGACAGGGAGCGAAACCTACGAGCAGTACTTC. Residues: CASSSTGSETYEQYF.

V and J are TRBV7-3 and TRBJ2-5; unclear D gene. This CDR3 has 15 amino acids. Trimming left V 5 bases short and J 5 bases short, with 18 bases between. In germline, CDR1 is SGHTA, CDR2 FQGTGA. CDR3 loop: CASSPTGSERETQYF. CDR3 DNA: TGTGCCAGCAGCCCCACCGGCAGCGAAAGGGAGACCCAGTACTTC.

This rearrangement joins TRBV29-1 to TRBJ2-1; 13 positions match TRBD2. The V gene's germline CDR1 is SQVTM and CDR2 ANQGSEA. CDR3 length: 16 amino acids. J was trimmed by 2 bases and V by 4 bases; bases with no gene match: 5. The CDR3: CSVAGTSGATYNEQFF. CDR3 nucleotides: TGCAGCGTTGCCGGGACTAGCGGGGCCACCTACAATGAGCAGTTCTTC.